A single count supports the clone carrying this T cell receptor (beta chain). The source of the sample is a study of blood T cell repertoires in COVID-19. The overall study: Italy, Spain and the United States were the sources of the convalescent and acute COVID-19 samples.

In the original workflow: The assay estimated nucleated cells by amplifying reference gene primers. Using immunoSEQ multiplex PCR, the repertoire was profiled, and TCRdb retains in-frame clones only, with some absent. D and trimming come from the DNA, and the V and J calls and clone size come from that table. The sample carries approximately 200,000 clones, less than 95% recorded once. The sequence came from a man aged 25 to 40 with COVID-19, enrolled during active disease. Sequencing was performed on peripheral blood.

The CDR3: CASSLGGESYEQYF. DNA for the CDR3: TGTGCCAGCAGCTTGGGCGGGGAGTCTTACGAGCAGTACTTC. This chain joins TRBV5-5 and TRBJ2-7, with a possible D match to TRBD2 (6 bases). The CDR3 contains 14 residues. CDR1 is SGHKS and CDR2 is YYEKEE in the germline V gene (reference sequence). With 0 bases removed from V and 4 bases from J, the gap between germline ends came to 11 bases.